This is a list of T cell receptor beta chains from one sample in a study of control samples from healthy donors and cancer patients. Profiled with immunoSEQ multiplex PCR; TCRdb holds only in-frame clones, not every one. Here the sample spans around 140,000 clones, roughly 90% being singletons. The sequencing input was PBMCs. The receptors were gathered from a man aged 50 or older with head and neck cancer. Each CDR3 is given with its conserved first and last residue. The D gene is left open where the match is weak. Only part of the rows carry a size: once, few, many, or a class if the clone is expanded.

clone size	V gene	D gene	J gene	CDR3 protein	CDR3 DNA
.	TRBV4-2	.	TRBJ1-1	CASSQERGRNTEAFF	TGTGCCAGCAGCCAAGAGCGGGGGAGGAACACTGAAGCTTTCTTT
once	TRBV18	TRBD1	TRBJ1-2	CASSPSTGGVDGYTF	TGTGCCAGCTCACCCTCGACAGGGGGCGTCGATGGCTACACCTTC
.	TRBV2	TRBD1	TRBJ1-5	CASSETGQFNQPQHF	TGTGCCAGCAGTGAGACGGGACAGTTCAATCAGCCCCAGCATTTT
.	TRBV5-6	.	TRBJ1-2	CASSLARGGFGYTF	TGTGCCAGCAGCTTGGCTCGAGGTGGGTTTGGCTACACCTTC
.	TRBV12-3/TRBV12-4	TRBD1	TRBJ2-7	CASSLDREAEQYF	TGTGCCAGCAGTTTGGACAGGGAAGCCGAGCAGTACTTC
.	TRBV5-1	.	TRBJ2-2	CASSLDSAQFTGELFF	TGCGCCAGCAGCTTAGACAGTGCGCAGTTCACCGGGGAGCTGTTTTTT
once	TRBV7-8	.	TRBJ2-1	CASSQDRYNEQFF	TGTGCCAGCAGCCAGGACAGATACAATGAGCAGTTCTTC
.	TRBV19	TRBD1	TRBJ2-2	CASSIGPQGAPGELFF	TGTGCCAGTAGTATAGGCCCACAGGGGGCCCCCGGGGAGCTGTTTTTT
.	TRBV7-9	.	TRBJ2-3	CASSRTTDSSTDTQYF	TGTGCCAGCAGCCGCACGACTGATTCTAGCACAGATACGCAGTATTTT
.	TRBV4-2	.	TRBJ2-7	CASSQPPGKGTPAYEQYF	TGTGCCAGCAGCCAACCCCCCGGTAAGGGAACCCCCGCCTACGAGCAGTACTTC
.	TRBV10-2	.	TRBJ2-1	CASSESSDFYNEQFF	TGCGCCAGCAGTGAGTCGAGTGACTTCTACAATGAGCAGTTCTTC
.	TRBV28	.	TRBJ1-3	CASSFEGSSGNTIYF	TGTGCCAGCAGTTTTGAGGGGAGCTCTGGAAACACCATATATTTT
.	TRBV7-7	.	TRBJ2-5	CASSTGTARETQYF	TGTGCTAGCAGCACGGGGACGGCCAGGGAGACCCAGTACTTC
.	TRBV2	TRBD1	TRBJ1-3	CASSRQGASGNTIYF	TGTGCCAGCAGTCGACAGGGGGCCTCTGGAAACACCATATATTTT
.	TRBV7-9	.	TRBJ2-7	CASSLSGDLYEQYF	TGTGCCAGCAGCTTATCAGGGGACCTCTACGAGCAGTACTTC
.	TRBV19	.	TRBJ2-1	CASAPGTFDNEQFF	TGTGCCAGTGCCCCTGGGACTTTCGACAATGAGCAGTTCTTC
.	TRBV28	.	TRBJ1-2	CASSLTGQGYGYTF	TGTGCCAGCAGTTTAACGGGGCAGGGCTACGGCTACACCTTC
.	TRBV24-1	.	TRBJ1-2	CATSGGHSGYTF	TGTGCCACCAGTGGAGGCCATTCGGGCTACACCTTC
.	TRBV28	TRBD1	TRBJ1-1	CASSLAPRGPEAFF	TGTGCCAGCAGTTTAGCCCCCAGGGGGCCCGAAGCTTTCTTT
once	TRBV4-2	TRBD1	TRBJ2-7	CASSPRQGGYEQYF	TGTGCCAGCAGCCCCAGACAGGGGGGGTACGAGCAGTACTTC
.	TRBV4-1	.	TRBJ1-2	CASSPGTYGYTF	TGCGCCAGCAGCCCTGGGACCTATGGCTACACCTTC
.	TRBV7-2	.	TRBJ1-2	CASSSVGLGSYGYTF	TGTGCCAGCAGCTCAGTTGGTCTTGGGAGCTATGGCTACACCTTC
.	TRBV19	.	TRBJ2-2	CASSLEEVVTGELFF	TGTGCCAGTAGTCTGGAGGAGGTAGTCACCGGGGAGCTGTTTTTT
.	TRBV10-2	TRBD1	TRBJ1-5	CASSERQGGQPQHF	TGCGCCAGCAGTGAGAGACAGGGAGGTCAGCCCCAGCATTTT
.	TRBV19	TRBD1	TRBJ2-7	CASSNSGTGDSGAYEQYF	TGTGCCAGTAGCAATTCCGGGACAGGGGATTCGGGGGCCTACGAGCAGTACTTC
.	TRBV7-6	.	TRBJ2-5	CASSLGRGPETQYF	TGTGCCAGCAGCTTAGGGAGGGGTCCAGAGACCCAGTACTTC
.	TRBV5-1	TRBD2	TRBJ2-7	CASKGLAGANYEQYF	TGCGCCAGCAAGGGACTAGCGGGGGCAAACTACGAGCAGTACTTC
.	TRBV3-1/TRBV3-2	TRBD1	TRBJ2-1	CASSLGQGILF	TGTGCCAGCAGCCTCGGACAGGGGATACTCTTC
.	TRBV27	.	TRBJ2-7	CASSLGSPGTASSYEQYF	TGTGCCAGCAGTTTGGGTTCCCCCGGGACCGCTTCCTCCTACGAGCAGTACTTC
.	TRBV29-1	.	TRBJ2-1	CSVDEGEAYNEQFF	TGCAGCGTTGATGAGGGGGAGGCATACAATGAGCAGTTCTTC
.	TRBV6-5	.	TRBJ2-3	CASSRPLGSTDTQYF	TGTGCCAGCAGTCGCCCCCTGGGGAGCACAGATACGCAGTATTTT
once	TRBV4-2	.	TRBJ2-1	CASSRQGNNEQFF	TGTGCCAGCAGCCGTCAGGGGAACAATGAGCAGTTCTTC
.	TRBV13	.	TRBJ2-2	CASSLGARQTSDTGELFF	TGTGCCAGCAGCTTAGGCGCCAGGCAGACCTCCGACACCGGGGAGCTGTTTTTT
.	TRBV18	.	TRBJ1-2	CASSPNDASLNYGYTF	TGTGCCAGCTCACCAAATGACGCCAGCCTAAACTATGGCTACACCTTC
.	TRBV7-9	TRBD2	TRBJ2-5	CASSSPVTSHQETQYF	TGTGCCAGCAGCTCCCCGGTGACTAGCCACCAAGAGACCCAGTACTTC
.	TRBV7-9	TRBD1	TRBJ1-2	CASSLVGGQEANYGYTF	TGTGCCAGCAGCTTAGTAGGAGGACAGGAAGCTAACTATGGCTACACCTTC
.	TRBV11-3	TRBD2	TRBJ2-1	CASSSTLAGGPDEQFF	TGTGCCAGCAGCTCCACGCTAGCGGGAGGGCCGGATGAGCAGTTCTTC